These 20 T cell receptor beta chains were all obtained from the same sample, sequenced in a study of cytomegalovirus exposure and HLA in healthy donors. Primers for the PCR totalled 60 Vbeta and 13 Jbeta. Only in-frame clones appear in the TCRdb table, and some are missing; sequencing was by immunoSEQ multiplex PCR. Seen here are tens of thousands of clones, around two thirds observed once, and the top ten hold around 6.9%. The specimen was PBMCs. The receptors here all came from a woman aged 45-59 years in good health and CMV-seropositive.

J is TRBJ2-1 and V is TRBV11-2; a weak D match, TRBD2 (5 bases). The V and J ends lost 2 bases and 8 bases respectively, with 13 bases between them. Germline V gene data show CDR1 as SGHAT and CDR2 as FQNNGV. The CDR3 runs 14 residues. The CDR3 region is CASSLSRGSDEQFF. CDR3 sequence (DNA): TGTGCCAGCAGCTTATCACGGGGTTCGGATGAGCAGTTCTTC. Based on the CDR3 plus reference TRBV11-2 and TRBJ2-1, the full variable domain is EAGVAQSPRYKIIEKRQSVAFWCNPISGHATLYWYQQILGQGPKLLIQFQNNGVVDDSQLPKDRFSAERLKGVDSTLKIQPAKLEDSAVYLCASSLSRGSDEQFFGPGTRLTVL.

Written as DNA, the CDR3 is TGCAGCGTTGGACTAGCGGTGGGGGAGCTGTTTTTT. Its translation is CSVGLAVGELFF. The chain joins TRBV29-1 to TRBJ2-2; 9 bases align to TRBD2. V was clipped by 4 bases and J by 8 bases; unmatched bases: 2. Germline V gene lookup returns CDR1 SQVTM and CDR2 ANQGSEA. The CDR3 totals 12 residues.

This clone was seen only a few times. The CDR3, as DNA: TGTGCCAGTAGTATATTGGAGGGGAGAAATGAAAAACTGTTTTTT. Protein product: CASSILEGRNEKLFF. The chain uses TRBV19 and TRBJ1-4, with D tentatively TRBD1 (5 bases). CDR1 LNHDA and CDR2 SQIVND come from the germline V gene (reference sequence). V shed 2 bases and J shed 5 bases, with 12 bases lying between them. The CDR3 has 15 amino acids.

This clone has a handful of counts. The rearrangement links TRBV7-8 to TRBJ1-4; 7 nucleotides line up with TRBD1. The CDR3 loop spans 11 amino acids. CDR1 and CDR2 from the germline V gene are SGHVS and FQNEAQ. V lost 5 bases and J lost 12; bases outside the gene matches: 3. As DNA, the CDR3 is TGTGCCAGCAGCCAAACAGGGGAACTGTTTTTT. Protein sequence: CASSQTGELFF.

This clone was observed a few times. The chain employs TRBV7-7 and TRBJ1-1; D might be TRBD1 (6 bases). The length of the CDR3 is 13 residues. Germline assignment: CDR1 SSHAT and CDR2 FNYEAQ (reference sequence). The V and J ends lost 4 bases and 1 base respectively, with 7 bases between them. DNA for the CDR3: TGTGCCAGCAGCTGGACAGCGAACACTGAAGCTTTCTTT. It encodes CASSWTANTEAFF.

The chain joins TRBV9 to TRBJ2-1, with D perhaps TRBD2 (7 bases). The CDR3 runs to 14 residues. The germline gives CDR1 SGDLS, CDR2 YYNGEE. V lost 4 bases to trimming and J lost 8 bases, with 16 bases between them. CDR3 sequence reads: CASSPSWGGHEQFF. Here the CDR3 DNA reads TGTGCCAGCAGCCCAAGTTGGGGGGGCCATGAGCAGTTCTTC.

The chain is built from TRBV13 and TRBJ2-5; TRBD1 matches 7 bases. CDR3 length: 15 residues. Germline V gene data show CDR1 as PRHDT and CDR2 as FYEKMQ (reference sequence). J lost 2 bases, V lost 1 base, and 4 bases had no gene match. This CDR3 is CASSLATGSQETQYF. CDR3 DNA: TGTGCCAGCAGCTTAGCGACAGGGTCGCAAGAGACCCAGTACTTC.

In this sample, this clone turned up a few times. The chain links TRBV7-2 to TRBJ2-5; 10 bases align to TRBD2. In germline, CDR1 is SGHTA, CDR2 FQGNSA. The V gene end was trimmed by 5 bases and the J gene end by 5 bases; junction bases not matched to a gene: 8. There are 15 residues in the CDR3. The CDR3 sequence: CASSQQRGGGETQYF. The CDR3 nucleotides are TGTGCCAGCAGCCAACAGCGGGGGGGCGGGGAGACCCAGTACTTC.

The rearrangement links TRBV9 to TRBJ2-2; 8 bases agree with TRBD1. The J segment lost 6 bases and the V segment lost 5 bases, leaving 15 bases of the junction unmatched. The germline V gene has CDR1 SGDLS and CDR2 YYNGEE. The CDR3 runs to 17 residues. Here the CDR3 reads CASSDLSGQGTPGELFF. For the CDR3, the DNA is TGTGCCAGCAGTGATCTCAGCGGACAGGGTACACCCGGGGAGCTGTTTTTT.

The rearrangement links TRBV9 to TRBJ2-1; 9 nucleotides align to TRBD2. Unmatched junction bases numbered 13, after V lost 4 bases and J lost 8 bases. Germline V gene lookup returns CDR1 SGDLS and CDR2 YYNGEE. The CDR3 extends over 16 amino acids. DNA for the CDR3: TGTGCCAGCAGCCAGACCCCTAGCGGGGCTTATCATGAGCAGTTCTTC. This gives the protein CASSQTPSGAYHEQFF.

This chain uses TRBV11-1 with TRBJ2-1; D is perhaps TRBD2 (6 bases). Germline-derived CDR1 and CDR2 are SGHAT and FQDESV (reference sequence). The germline V and J ends were trimmed by 7 bases and 12 bases, with 13 bases remaining between them. The CDR3 sequence is 11 residues long. The CDR3 loop is CASKMEGGQFF. CDR3 in DNA: TGTGCCAGCAAGATGGAGGGCGGGCAGTTCTTC. The whole variable domain, remainder taken from reference TRBV11-1 and TRBJ2-1, is EAEVAQSPRYKITEKSQAVAFWCDPISGHATLYWYRQILGQGPELLVQFQDESVVDDSQLPKDRFSAERLKGVDSTLKIQPAELGDSAMYLCASKMEGGQFFGPGTRLTVL.

This clone showed up just a few times. The chain couples TRBV6-5 to TRBJ2-2; 7 bases align to TRBD2. J lost 5 bases, V lost 5 bases, and 8 bases had no gene match. Germline CDR1 reads MNHEY; CDR2 reads SVGAGI. The CDR3 is 15 residues long. DNA of the CDR3: TGTGCCAGCAGTACCAGGACTAGGCCTACCGGGGAGCTGTTTTTT. Protein product: CASSTRTRPTGELFF.

J is TRBJ1-1 and V is TRBV4-1, with D unresolved. This CDR3 contains 13 residues. The ends were cut back, 1 base at V and 1 base at J, with 4 bases in the middle. The germline gives CDR1 MGHRA, CDR2 YSYEKL. CDR3 DNA sequence: TGCGCCAGCAGCCAAGCCCAGAACACTGAAGCTTTCTTT. Protein sequence: CASSQAQNTEAFF.

V is TRBV7-3 and J is TRBJ2-3, with 8 positions matching TRBD2. There are 15 residues in the CDR3. Per the germline V gene, CDR1 is SGHTA and CDR2 is FQGTGA. The trim removed 5 bases at V and 2 bases at J, leaving 6 bases unmatched. In nucleotides, the CDR3 is TGTGCCAGCAGCCCTGGCGGGGGGACCACAGATACGCAGTATTTT. It encodes CASSPGGGTTDTQYF. Complete variable domain (other parts from reference TRBV7-3 and TRBJ2-3): GAGVSQTPSNKVTEKGKYVELRCDPISGHTALYWYRQSLGQGPEFLIYFQGTGAADDSGLPNDRFFAVRPEGSVSTLKIQRTERGDSAVYLCASSPGGGTTDTQYFGPGTRLTVL.

In its sample, this clone was seen a few times. The chain carries TRBV30 and TRBJ2-7; TRBD1 might be the D (8 bases). The V gene's germline CDR1 is GTSNPN and CDR2 SVGIG (reference sequence). V was cut by 0 bases and J by 6 bases, with 12 bases left in between. This CDR3 spans 13 amino acids. CDR3 protein: CAWSVQGGLEQYV. In DNA form, the CDR3 reads TGTGCCTGGAGTGTACAGGGGGGGCTCGAGCAGTACGTC.

This clone appeared once. This chain links TRBV4-2 with TRBJ2-4, with 8 bases matching TRBD2. The CDR3 spans 21 residues. CDR1 is LGHNA, CDR2 YNFKEQ, per germline. V gave up 0 bases and J gave up 0 bases; unmatched junction bases: 16. CDR3 protein: CASSQDWGVGGGSLAKNIQYF. The CDR3 nucleotides read TGTGCCAGCAGCCAAGATTGGGGGGTCGGCGGGGGGAGTCTAGCCAAAAACATTCAGTACTTC.

The DNA of the CDR3 is TGCGCCAGCAGCCAAGAGTTTCGGGAGGGAAATCAGCCCCAGCATTTT. As protein: CASSQEFREGNQPQHF. The rearrangement joins TRBV4-1 to TRBJ1-5; D remains ambiguous. Between the trimmed V and J ends, which lost 0 bases and 4 bases, there was a span of 13 bases. The length of the CDR3 is 16 residues. Germline V gives CDR1 MGHRA, CDR2 YSYEKL.

The chain has TRBV7-2 and TRBJ1-3; TRBD1 matches at 7 bases. The germline gives CDR1 SGHTA, CDR2 FQGNSA. V was clipped by 1 base and J by 7 bases; unmatched bases: 4. The CDR3 consists of 14 residues. As DNA, the CDR3 is TGTGCCAGCAGCTTAGTAGTACAGGGGAACACCATATATTTT. It codes for CASSLVVQGNTIYF.

This chain joins TRBV9 and TRBJ1-1; 10 bases fit TRBD1. Trimming at V came to 1 base and at J to 11 bases, leaving 11 bases not matched to a gene. This CDR3 spans 15 amino acids. The germline V gene encodes CDR1 SGDLS and CDR2 YYNGEE. The CDR3 sequence is CASSVPRTGGIDAFF. CDR3 bases: TGTGCCAGCAGCGTACCAAGGACAGGGGGGATAGATGCTTTCTTT. Complete variable domain (other parts from reference TRBV9 and TRBJ1-1): DSGVTQTPKHLITATGQRVTLRCSPRSGDLSVYWYQQSLDQGLQFLIQYYNGEERAKGNILERFSAQQFPDLHSELNLSSLELGDSALYFCASSVPRTGGIDAFFGQGTRLTVV.

The chain carries TRBV11-2 and TRBJ2-1; 15 nucleotides line up with TRBD2. The CDR3 spans 17 residues. V gave up 7 bases and J gave up 0 bases; unmatched junction bases: 4. From germline, CDR1 is SGHAT and CDR2 FQNNGV. The CDR3 coding sequence is TGTGCCAGCACGGGACTAGCGGGGGGCGTCTCCTACAATGAGCAGTTCTTC. Translated: CASTGLAGGVSYNEQFF.